This record concerns one TCR beta chain sequence. No cognate antigen has been identified for it. No per-base quality is available; no much larger clone lies one base away. This entry belongs to a study of blood T cells in healthy people across ages (dated by TCRdb to about 2015). For the study in its entirety: In model experiments, roughly one uniquely barcoded TCR beta cDNA molecule per two T cells was captured by template switching. Age-related changes in TCR beta repertoire diversity were measured in the study by deep sequencing normalized with unique cDNA molecular identifiers. Four age groups were formed from the donors: young (average 16 years), middle-aged (just under 40), aged (approximately 60) and long-lived (82). Donors of different ages were randomly distributed across sequencing lanes to avoid experimental bias. The study analyzed two additional independent replicas of 1 million unique cDNA reads from the same blood draw for two donors, one aged 18 to 29 and one aged 80 or older.

Broader findings and caveats from the paper: Compared with the aged group, the long-lived group had more naive CD4+ T cells, fewer expanded clones and increased TCR diversity, a pattern suggesting age selection. Observed TCR beta diversity per million T cells fell roughly linearly with age, and a significant reduction was already apparent by age around 36. Bulk unsorted PBMC profiling prevented conclusive comparison of naive and antigen-experienced compartments. A strong correlation was found between observed TCR beta diversity and the percentage of naive T cells measured by flow cytometry. Total diversity estimates from one million sequenced T cells were considered lower bounds and underestimates. Donor CMV infection status was unknown, potentially confounding age-related changes in expanded clonotypes.

Library preparation used 5' RACE. Sequenced using an Illumina HiSeq 2500. The second PCR ran for roughly 7 to 11 cycles and used a J-beta primer mix along with a sample-barcoded 5' primer. A template-switch 5' adaptor carrying 12 random nucleotides introduced a unique molecular identifier onto each TCR beta cDNA molecule. Each sample yielded at least 3 million CDR3-containing paired-end reads. All of the RNA was converted into first-strand cDNA using the Mint cDNA synthesis kit, with a TRBC-specific oligonucleotide serving as the primer. All cDNA was treated with uracil-DNA glycosylase and then went through a first 18-cycle PCR with the universal primers M1SS and BC2_uni_R. The paper's processing steps were these. For normalization, 1 million high-quality reads, each with a distinct molecular identifier, were randomly selected from each sample. Instead of being binned into consensus sequences, reads with shared molecular identifiers were discarded. MiTCR, run with a Q25 quality threshold and the strictest error-elimination algorithm, handled CDR3 identification, clonotype clustering and error correction. A nonparametric unseen species model with Euler transformation was used to estimate a lower bound on total TCR beta diversity. Through fastp at Q25 and MiXCR, TCRdb rebuilt clones from the public reads, retaining in-frame beta chains. Rows are combined by CDR3 protein, so each entry shows the most common genes and DNA. Here the V and J calls rest on TCRdb's processing, not on the authors' analysis. This sample lists under 2 million distinct CDR3 sequences; almost 35% were detected once. The ten largest make up around 10% of the sample.

Based on the germline V gene, the CDR1 and CDR2 sequences are MGHRA and YSYEKL. Germline trimming amounts to 2 bases on V and 3 bases on J, with 5 as the count of junction bases outside the gene matches. The CDR3 runs 15 amino acids, cysteine and phenylalanine included. Kept here is only the CDR3 DNA, which spans 45 bases and is read in frame from base 1. The roughly 38 donors, aged roughly 6 to 100 years, were systemically healthy Caucasian individuals from Russia. Ten milliliters of peripheral blood were drawn from each donor into EDTA-treated Vacutainer tubes. PBMCs were isolated by Ficoll-Paque density-gradient centrifugation, with at least 6 million obtained per sample. Trizol reagent was used to extract total RNA from the PBMCs, yielding at least 5.5 micrograms per sample. The percentages of naive CD45RAhigh/CD27high T cells were determined by flow cytometry on a PBMC aliquot from every donor.

The receptor was isolated from a woman in her twenties or thirties in good health. Sequencing was done on a sample of blood. The chain is made from TRBV4-1 and TRBJ2-7, with 9 bases matching TRBD2. The CDR3 region: CASSQIGTSSYEQYF. The bases read TGCGCCAGCAGCCAAATCGGGACTAGCAGCTACGAGCAGTACTTC.